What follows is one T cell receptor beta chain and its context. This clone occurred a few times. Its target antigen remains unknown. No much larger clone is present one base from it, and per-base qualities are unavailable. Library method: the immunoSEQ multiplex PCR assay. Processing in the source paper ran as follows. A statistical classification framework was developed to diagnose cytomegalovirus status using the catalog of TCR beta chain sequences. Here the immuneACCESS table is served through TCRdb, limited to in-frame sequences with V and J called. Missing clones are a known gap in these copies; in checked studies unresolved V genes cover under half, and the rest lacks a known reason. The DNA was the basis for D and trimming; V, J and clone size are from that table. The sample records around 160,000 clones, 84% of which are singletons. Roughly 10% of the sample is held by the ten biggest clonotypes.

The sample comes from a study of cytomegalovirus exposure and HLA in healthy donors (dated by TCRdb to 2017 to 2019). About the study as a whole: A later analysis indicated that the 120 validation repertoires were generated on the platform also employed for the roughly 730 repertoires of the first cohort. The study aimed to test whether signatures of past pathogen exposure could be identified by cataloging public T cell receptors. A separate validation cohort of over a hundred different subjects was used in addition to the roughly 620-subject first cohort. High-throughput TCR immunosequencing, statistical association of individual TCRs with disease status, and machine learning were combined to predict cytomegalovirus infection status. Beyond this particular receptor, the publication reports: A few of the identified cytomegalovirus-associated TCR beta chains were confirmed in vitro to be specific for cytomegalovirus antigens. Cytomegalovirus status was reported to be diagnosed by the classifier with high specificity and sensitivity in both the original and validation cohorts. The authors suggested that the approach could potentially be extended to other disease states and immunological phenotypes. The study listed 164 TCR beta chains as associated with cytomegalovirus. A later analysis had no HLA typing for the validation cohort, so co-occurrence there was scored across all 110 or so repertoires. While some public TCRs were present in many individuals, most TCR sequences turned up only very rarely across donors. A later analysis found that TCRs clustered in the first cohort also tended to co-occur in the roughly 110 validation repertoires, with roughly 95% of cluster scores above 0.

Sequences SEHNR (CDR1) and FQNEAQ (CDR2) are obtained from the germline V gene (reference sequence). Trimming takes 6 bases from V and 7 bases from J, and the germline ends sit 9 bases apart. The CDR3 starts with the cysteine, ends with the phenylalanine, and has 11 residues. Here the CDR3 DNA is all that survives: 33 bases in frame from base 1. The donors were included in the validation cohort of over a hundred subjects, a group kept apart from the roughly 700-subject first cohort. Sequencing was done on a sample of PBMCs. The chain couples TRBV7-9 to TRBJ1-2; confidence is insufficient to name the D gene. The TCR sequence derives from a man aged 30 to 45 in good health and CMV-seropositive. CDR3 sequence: CASSLEGGYTF. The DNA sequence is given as TGTGCCAGCAGTTTGGAGGGTGGCTACACCTTC.